Listed below are T cell receptor beta chains from one sample, sequenced in a study of quantifying T cell responses using KT2 cells. Each CDR3 protein is one row after TCRdb ran MiXCR on the UMI-ligation and nested PCR reads. The data show some 43,000 distinct CDR3 sequences, 15% to 20% seen once. Sequenced input: PBMCs spiked with cells of the T cell clone KT2. These receptors were obtained from a human donor. Each CDR3 is given with its conserved first and last residue. A D gene is named only where the DNA matches it firmly. Clone size is stated in some rows and not others, as once, few, many or a class when expanded.

j_call: TRBJ2-1; clone_size: .; v_call: TRBV12-3/TRBV12-4; d_call: .; cdr3_nt: TGTGCCAGCAGTCCCTATGGTTGGTACAATGAGCAGTTCTTC; cdr3_aa: CASSPYGWYNEQFF
j_call: TRBJ2-7; clone_size: .; v_call: TRBV6-2/TRBV6-3; d_call: .; cdr3_nt: TGTGCCAGCAGCCCTGGGACACCTGGACTAGAACGCGAGCAGTACTTC; cdr3_aa: CASSPGTPGLEREQYF
j_call: TRBJ2-7; clone_size: few; v_call: TRBV7-2; d_call: .; cdr3_nt: TGTGCCAGCAGCTCCAACCTCTTAGGGTCCTACGAGCAGTACTTC; cdr3_aa: CASSSNLLGSYEQYF
j_call: TRBJ2-3; clone_size: few; v_call: TRBV3-1; d_call: TRBD2; cdr3_nt: TGTGCCAGCAGCCCTAGCGGGAGGACAGATACGCAGTATTTT; cdr3_aa: CASSPSGRTDTQYF
j_call: TRBJ1-2; clone_size: few; v_call: TRBV7-2; d_call: .; cdr3_nt: TGTGCCAGCAGCTTAGCGGGGTACGGCTACACCTTC; cdr3_aa: CASSLAGYGYTF
j_call: TRBJ2-1; clone_size: few; v_call: TRBV5-5; d_call: .; cdr3_nt: TGTGCCAGCAGCTTGGGCCTCACTGAGCAGTTCTTC; cdr3_aa: CASSLGLTEQFF
j_call: TRBJ2-2; clone_size: .; v_call: TRBV2; d_call: .; cdr3_nt: TGTGCCAGCAGGAACAGGGCACTCTCGAACACCGGGGGGCTGTTTTTT; cdr3_aa: CASRNRALSNTGGLFF
j_call: TRBJ2-3; clone_size: .; v_call: TRBV4-1; d_call: TRBD2; cdr3_nt: TGCGCCAGCAGCACCCCCGGGGGGGTAGCGGGGGCTTACACAGATACGCAGTATTTT; cdr3_aa: CASSTPGGVAGAYTDTQYF
j_call: TRBJ1-2; clone_size: .; v_call: TRBV9; d_call: .; cdr3_nt: TGTGCCAGCAGCGCCTCAGGGAGCTATGGCTACACCTTC; cdr3_aa: CASSASGSYGYTF
j_call: TRBJ2-7; clone_size: .; v_call: TRBV11-1; d_call: TRBD1; cdr3_nt: TGTGCCAGCAGCTTAGGCACAGGGGGCCCGTACGAGCAGTACTTC; cdr3_aa: CASSLGTGGPYEQYF
j_call: TRBJ2-3; clone_size: .; v_call: TRBV29-1; d_call: TRBD2; cdr3_nt: TGCAGCGTCCCAGGACTAGCGGGGGGCTGGTCAGATACGCAGTATTTT; cdr3_aa: CSVPGLAGGWSDTQYF
j_call: TRBJ2-6; clone_size: .; v_call: TRBV6-5; d_call: .; cdr3_nt: TGTGCCAGCAGTTACAGGAGAGGGGGAGCTGGGGCCAACGTCCTGACTTTC; cdr3_aa: CASSYRRGGAGANVLTF
j_call: TRBJ2-1; clone_size: many; v_call: TRBV12-3/TRBV12-4; d_call: .; cdr3_nt: TGTGCCAGCCAGTTAGTTCGCGGGTGGGGCTCTACCTACAATGAGCAGTTCTTC; cdr3_aa: CASQLVRGWGSTYNEQFF
j_call: TRBJ1-2; clone_size: many; v_call: TRBV12-3/TRBV12-4; d_call: TRBD1; cdr3_nt: TGTGCCAGCAGTTCCCAGGGGGCGGACTATGGCTACACCTTC; cdr3_aa: CASSSQGADYGYTF
j_call: TRBJ1-1; clone_size: few; v_call: TRBV6-2/TRBV6-3; d_call: .; cdr3_nt: TGTGCCAGCAGTTACGGGGACAACACTGAAGCTTTCTTT; cdr3_aa: CASSYGDNTEAFF
j_call: TRBJ2-3; clone_size: .; v_call: TRBV6-4; d_call: TRBD2; cdr3_nt: TGTGCCAGCAGTCCGACTAGCGGGGCGAGCACAGATACGCAGTATTTT; cdr3_aa: CASSPTSGASTDTQYF
j_call: TRBJ1-5; clone_size: .; v_call: TRBV25-1; d_call: .; cdr3_nt: TGTGCCAGCAGTGAACCTGGAGGCGCTCAGCCCCAGCATTTT; cdr3_aa: CASSEPGGAQPQHF
j_call: TRBJ2-2; clone_size: .; v_call: TRBV12-3/TRBV12-4; d_call: .; cdr3_nt: TGTGCCAGCAGTTTAGGAGGGATGAACACCGGGGAGCTGTTTTTT; cdr3_aa: CASSLGGMNTGELFF
j_call: TRBJ2-1; clone_size: .; v_call: TRBV12-3/TRBV12-4; d_call: .; cdr3_nt: TGTGCCAGCACCTACGGGACAACTGAGCAGTTCTTC; cdr3_aa: CASTYGTTEQFF
j_call: TRBJ2-7; clone_size: many; v_call: TRBV7-2; d_call: .; cdr3_nt: TGTGCCAGCAGCTTAGCGTTCAGCTACGAGCAGTACTTC; cdr3_aa: CASSLAFSYEQYF
j_call: TRBJ2-3; clone_size: few; v_call: TRBV2; d_call: .; cdr3_nt: TGTGCCAGCGGGGATACGCAGTATTTT; cdr3_aa: CASGDTQYF
j_call: TRBJ2-5; clone_size: .; v_call: TRBV2; d_call: .; cdr3_nt: TGTGCCAGCAGTGAAGTCACAGACCAAGAGACCCAGTACTTC; cdr3_aa: CASSEVTDQETQYF